This record looks at one T cell receptor (beta chain) sequence and its context. This clonotype registers as medium-sized (0.01 to 0.1%) within its sample. Its antigen has not been determined. Nothing much larger sits one base from this clone, and base qualities are not available. For sorted-subset TCR libraries, some 1 million sorted CD4+ or CD8+ T cells were used. PBMCs were separated from peripheral blood using Ficoll-Hypaque density gradient centrifugation and then cryopreserved in liquid nitrogen. The study also sequenced paired sorted CD4+ and CD8+ subsets from healthy controls, HAM/TSP patients and MS patients. This sample was included in a study of neurological immune-mediated disorders (dated by TCRdb to between 2018 and 2020). In the study overall: The study compared peripheral blood TCR-beta repertoires of HTLV-I-associated myelopathy (HAM/TSP) patients, multiple sclerosis patients and healthy controls using UMI-based sequencing. The cohort comprised roughly 65 subjects: roughly 15 HAM/TSP patients, approximately 34 multiple sclerosis patients and 20 or so healthy controls. Longitudinal samples, technical triplicates and paired sorted CD4+ and CD8+ T-cell subsets, alongside PBMC samples, were included among the approximately 110 TCR-beta libraries. Overall study results and their limits: TCR clonal expansion was greatest in HAM/TSP patients and smallest in MS patients, who ranked below even healthy controls. Across subjects, expanded clones never shared an identical CDR3 amino acid sequence, which suggests that the TCR-beta repertoires in every group were private.

The CDR3 measures 14 amino acids from cysteine to phenylalanine. Only the CDR3 DNA stays, 42 bases, in frame from base 1. Trimming costs V 0 bases and J 1 base, and their ends lie 7 bases apart. The germline V gene yields SGHRS for CDR1 and YFSETQ for CDR2. To synthesize cDNA, template-switch 5'RACE was performed with a primer carrying a 10-nucleotide random unique molecular identifier so that each TCR transcript was tagged. Each sequencing run produced over 180 million TCR-beta sequences covering 15-18 subjects. The RNeasy kit was used to extract total RNA. Using the KAPA Real-time Library Amplification kit, TCR-beta VDJ regions were amplified with primers for the TCR constant region and the 5'RACE anchor. A first PCR added sample indexes and Illumina adaptors, after which a second PCR increased the library yield. After Ampure bead purification, the TCR product of roughly 650 bp was size-selected on a 2% E-gel SizeSelection system. Before pooling, library quality was assessed on a Bioanalyzer, concentration was determined with Qubit, and library quantification was performed with the Kapa Library Quantification kit. An Illumina HiSeq 2500 was used to sequence the libraries paired-end at 2 x 150 bp. To increase sequence diversity, roughly 25-31% phiX was spiked into each library pool. The authors' pipeline ran thus. The UMI-based MiGEC pipeline processed quality-filtered reads and removed over 75% of raw TCR sequences during error correction. IMGT germline references were used for alignment of VDJ genes, and clonotypes were defined by a unique CDR3 amino acid sequence together with V-J genes. Clonal expansion, Shannon diversity, and CDR3 relatedness (CalcPairwiseDistances, ClusterSamples) were evaluated with VDJtools, and phylogenetic trees were built with CLCbio workbench. A clone was classed as expanded if it had 8 or more unique UMIs, a cutoff based on coefficient-of-variation modelling across technical triplicates. The raw public data were reprocessed by TCRdb itself: fastp quality trimming at Q25, MiXCR clonotype calling, in-frame beta chains only. For every CDR3 protein sequence, its rows merge into one entry that carries the most common genes and DNA. Clone size and V and J calls follow TCRdb, not the original study. Here the sample has roughly 18,000 distinct CDR3 sequences; around 15% occur a single time. 7.8% of the sample comes from the top ten.

The rearranged chain carries TRBV5-1 and TRBJ1-1; no D gene is confidently identified. The TCR sequence derives from a woman between 55 and 75 years old with HTLV-1-associated myelopathy (HAM/TSP). Sequenced sample: CD4+ T cells from blood. The CDR3 sequence is CASSLDAANTEAFF. The DNA reads as follows: TGCGCCAGCAGCTTGGATGCAGCGAACACTGAAGCTTTCTTT.